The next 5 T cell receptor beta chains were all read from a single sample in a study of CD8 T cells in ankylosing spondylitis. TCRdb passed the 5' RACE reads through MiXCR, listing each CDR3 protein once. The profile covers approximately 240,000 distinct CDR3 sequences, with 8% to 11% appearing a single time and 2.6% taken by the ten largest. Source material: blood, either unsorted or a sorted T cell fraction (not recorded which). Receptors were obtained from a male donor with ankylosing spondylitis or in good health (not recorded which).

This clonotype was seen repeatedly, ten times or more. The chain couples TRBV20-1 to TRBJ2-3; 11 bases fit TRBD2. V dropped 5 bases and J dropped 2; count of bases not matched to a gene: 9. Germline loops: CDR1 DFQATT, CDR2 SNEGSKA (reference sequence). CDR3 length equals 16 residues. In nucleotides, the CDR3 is TGCAGTGCTGACCGACCACTAGCGGGGGCCACAGATACGCAGTATTTT. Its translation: CSADRPLAGATDTQYF.

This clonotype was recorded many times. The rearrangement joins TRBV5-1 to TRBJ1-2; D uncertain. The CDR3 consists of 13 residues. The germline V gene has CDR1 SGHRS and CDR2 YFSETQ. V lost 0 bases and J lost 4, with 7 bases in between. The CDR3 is CASSLGPSYGYTF. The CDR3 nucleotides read TGCGCCAGCAGCTTGGGCCCGTCCTATGGCTACACCTTC.

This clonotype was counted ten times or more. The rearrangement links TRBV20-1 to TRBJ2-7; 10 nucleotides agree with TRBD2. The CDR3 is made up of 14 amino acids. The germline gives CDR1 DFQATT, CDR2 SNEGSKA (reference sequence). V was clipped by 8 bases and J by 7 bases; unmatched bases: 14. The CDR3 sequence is CSPAPLAGAKEQYF. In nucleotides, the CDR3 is TGCAGTCCCGCCCCCCTAGCGGGAGCGAAAGAGCAGTACTTC.

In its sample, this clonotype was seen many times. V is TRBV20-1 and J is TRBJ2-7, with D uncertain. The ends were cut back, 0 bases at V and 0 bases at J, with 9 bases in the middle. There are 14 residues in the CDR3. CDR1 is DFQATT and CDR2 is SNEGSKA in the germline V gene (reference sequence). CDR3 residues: CSARDGRVSYEQYF. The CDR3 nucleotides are TGCAGTGCTAGAGATGGACGGGTCTCCTACGAGCAGTACTTC.

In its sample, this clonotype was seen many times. The CDR3 region has the DNA TGCAGTGCCCATAGGGGATCCGAACGGAACACTGAAGCTTTCTTT. The encoded protein is CSAHRGSERNTEAFF. V and J are TRBV20-1 and TRBJ1-1; D perhaps matches TRBD1 (5 bases). The CDR3 is 15 amino acids. Trimming shortened V by 6 bases and J by 1 base, and 18 bases separated the two germline ends. CDR1 is DFQATT and CDR2 is SNEGSKA in the germline V gene (reference sequence).